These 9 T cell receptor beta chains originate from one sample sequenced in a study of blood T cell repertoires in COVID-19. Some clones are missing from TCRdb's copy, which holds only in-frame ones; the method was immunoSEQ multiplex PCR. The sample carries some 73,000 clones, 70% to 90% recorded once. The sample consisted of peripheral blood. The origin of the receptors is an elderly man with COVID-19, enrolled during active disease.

The CDR3 loop reads CASSTQPTSGETQYF. CDR3 DNA: TGTGCCAGCAGTACGCAGCCGACTAGCGGAGAGACCCAGTACTTC. The rearrangement joins TRBV2 to TRBJ2-5, with 9 bases lining up with TRBD2. Germline loops: CDR1 SNHLY, CDR2 FYNNEI. CDR3 length: 15 amino acids. The junction had 8 bases not matched to a gene; V was cut back by 5 bases and J by 4 bases.

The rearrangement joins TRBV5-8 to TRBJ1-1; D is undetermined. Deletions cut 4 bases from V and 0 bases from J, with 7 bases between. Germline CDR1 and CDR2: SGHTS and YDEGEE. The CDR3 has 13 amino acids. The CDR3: CASSLRMNTEAFF. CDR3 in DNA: TGTGCCAGCAGCCTCCGTATGAACACTGAAGCTTTCTTT.

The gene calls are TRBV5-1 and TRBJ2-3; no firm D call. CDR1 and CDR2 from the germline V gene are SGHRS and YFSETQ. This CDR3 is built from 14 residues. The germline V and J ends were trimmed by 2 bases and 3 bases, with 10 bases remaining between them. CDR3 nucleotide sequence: TGCGCCAGCAGCTTCGGCGGTCTTACAGATACGCAGTATTTT. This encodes CASSFGGLTDTQYF. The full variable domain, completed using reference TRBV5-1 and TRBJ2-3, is KAGVTQTPRYLIKTRGQQVTLSCSPISGHRSVSWYQQTPGQGLQFLFEYFSETQRNKGNFPGRFSGRQFSNSRSEMNVSTLELGDSALYLCASSFGGLTDTQYFGPGTRLTVL.

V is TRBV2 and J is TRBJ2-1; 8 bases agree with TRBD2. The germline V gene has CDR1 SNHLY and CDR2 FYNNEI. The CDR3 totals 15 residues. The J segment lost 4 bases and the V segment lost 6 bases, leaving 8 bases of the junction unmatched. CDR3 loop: CASRITSGIYNEQFF. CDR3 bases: TGTGCCAGCAGGATCACTAGCGGAATATACAATGAGCAGTTCTTC.

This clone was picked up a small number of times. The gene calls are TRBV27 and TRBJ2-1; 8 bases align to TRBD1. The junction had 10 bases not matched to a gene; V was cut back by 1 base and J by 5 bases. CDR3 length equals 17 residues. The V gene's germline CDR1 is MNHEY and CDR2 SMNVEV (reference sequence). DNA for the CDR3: TGTGCCAGCAGTTTATGGGGCCAGGGGGCGGTTAACAATGAGCAGTTCTTC. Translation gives CASSLWGQGAVNNEQFF.

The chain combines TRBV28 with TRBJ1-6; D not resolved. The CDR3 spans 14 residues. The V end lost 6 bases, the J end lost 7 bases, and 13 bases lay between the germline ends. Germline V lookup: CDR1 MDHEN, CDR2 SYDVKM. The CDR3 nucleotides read TGTGCCAGCAGGGCCCACAGAGGGAATTCACCCCTCCACTTT. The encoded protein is CASRAHRGNSPLHF.

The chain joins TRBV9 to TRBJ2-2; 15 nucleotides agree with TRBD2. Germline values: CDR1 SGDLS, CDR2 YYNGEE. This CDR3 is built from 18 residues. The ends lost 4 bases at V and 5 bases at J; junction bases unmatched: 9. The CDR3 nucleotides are TGTGCCAGCAGCCCCCGGACTAGCGGGGGGGCCGGAACCGGGGAGCTGTTTTTT. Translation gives CASSPRTSGGAGTGELFF. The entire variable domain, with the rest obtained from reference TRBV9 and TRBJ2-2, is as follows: DSGVTQTPKHLITATGQRVTLRCSPRSGDLSVYWYQQSLDQGLQFLIQYYNGEERAKGNILERFSAQQFPDLHSELNLSSLELGDSALYFCASSPRTSGGAGTGELFFGEGSRLTVL.

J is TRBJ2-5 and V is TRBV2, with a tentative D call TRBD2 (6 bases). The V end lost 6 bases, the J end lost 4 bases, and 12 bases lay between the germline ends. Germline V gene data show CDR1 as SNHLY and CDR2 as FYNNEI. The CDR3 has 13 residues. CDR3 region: CASSEGLRETQYF. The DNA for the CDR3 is TGTGCCAGCAGCGAGGGACTGAGAGAGACCCAGTACTTC.

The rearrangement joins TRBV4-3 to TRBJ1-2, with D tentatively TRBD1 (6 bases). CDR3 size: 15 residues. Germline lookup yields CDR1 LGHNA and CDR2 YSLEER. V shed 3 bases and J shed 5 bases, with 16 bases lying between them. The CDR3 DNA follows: TGCGCCAGCAGCCAGGCGTGGGACAATGGGTATGGCTACACCTTC. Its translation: CASSQAWDNGYGYTF.